The 32 T cell receptor beta chains below all came from one sample that was sequenced in a study of blood T cell repertoires in COVID-19. The table came from immunoSEQ multiplex PCR; TCRdb's copy has only in-frame clones and leaves some out. The repertoire holds approximately 65,000 clones, with 90% as singletons. The material sequenced was peripheral blood. These receptors all come from a woman between 18 and 29 years old with acute or convalescent COVID-19.

The chain recombines TRBV9 with TRBJ2-1, with 9 bases aligning to TRBD2. The CDR3 is made up of 15 amino acids. V was clipped by 4 bases and J by 7 bases; unmatched bases: 9. Germline V gene data show CDR1 as SGDLS and CDR2 as YYNGEE. CDR3: CASSPRASGANEQFF. The CDR3 DNA is TGTGCCAGCAGCCCCAGGGCTAGCGGGGCTAATGAGCAGTTCTTC.

The chain is built from TRBV6-5 and TRBJ1-6; D remains unclear. This CDR3 is 13 amino acids long. Germline values: CDR1 MNHEY, CDR2 SVGAGI. V shed 7 bases and J shed 7 bases, with 11 bases lying between them. CDR3 in DNA: TGTGCCAGCATTTTAGGAGCAAATTCACCCCTCCACTTT. Translated: CASILGANSPLHF.

J is TRBJ2-1 and V is TRBV7-9; the match to TRBD2 covers 11 bases. The trim removed 3 bases at V and 7 bases at J, leaving 14 bases unmatched. The CDR3 sequence is 18 residues long. Germline V CDR1 and CDR2: SEHNR, FQNEAQ (reference sequence). CDR3 nucleotide sequence: TGTGCCAGCAGCTTGCCGTTTCGACTAGCGGGACTTAGGAATGAGCAGTTCTTC. Its translation: CASSLPFRLAGLRNEQFF.

The CDR3 is CATSGQGADEQFF. CDR3 nucleotide sequence: TGTGCCACCAGTGGGCAGGGGGCCGATGAGCAGTTCTTC. The chain carries TRBV24-1 and TRBJ2-1; 8 nucleotides match TRBD1. The germline CDR1 and CDR2 sequences are KGHDR and SFDVKD. The J segment lost 8 bases and the V segment lost 5 bases, leaving 4 bases of the junction unmatched. This CDR3 has 13 residues.

V is TRBV4-3 and J is TRBJ1-1, with D hard to call. V shed 3 bases and J shed 0 bases, with 11 bases lying between them. Per the germline V gene, CDR1 is LGHNA and CDR2 is YSLEER. CDR3 length: 15 residues. The CDR3: CASSQSRIMNTEAFF. CDR3 in DNA: TGCGCCAGCAGCCAGTCCAGAATTATGAACACTGAAGCTTTCTTT.

The count of this clone is one. The chain uses TRBV5-1 and TRBJ1-2; TRBD1 is a possible D gene (5 bases). With 0 bases removed from V and 3 bases from J, the gap between germline ends came to 12 bases. Germline-derived CDR1 and CDR2 are SGHRS and YFSETQ. CDR3 length: 15 amino acids. The CDR3 DNA sequence: TGCGCCAGCAGCTTGGAGGACGTAGGGGACTATGGCTACACCTTC. As protein: CASSLEDVGDYGYTF.

The genes are TRBV5-1 and TRBJ2-7, with TRBD1 identical over 10 bases. CDR3 size: 15 residues. Per the germline V gene, CDR1 is SGHRS and CDR2 is YFSETQ. V trimming: 4 bases; J trimming: 3 bases; junction bases outside the gene matches: 7. DNA for the CDR3: TGCGCCAGCAGCCGATTGACAGGGGGCTTCTACGAGCAGTACTTC. This sequence encodes CASSRLTGGFYEQYF.

The CDR3 nucleotides read TGTGCCAGCAGCCCCCCGCGGCAGGGCCCAATCACAGATACGCAGTATTTT. It translates to CASSPPRQGPITDTQYF. The V call is TRBV7-9, the J call TRBJ2-3; tentatively, D is TRBD1 (5 bases). Germline V gives CDR1 SEHNR, CDR2 FQNEAQ (reference sequence). The CDR3 sequence is 17 residues long. V gave up 5 bases and J gave up 2 bases, with 20 bases separating them. The variable domain in full, with the rest retrieved from reference TRBV7-9 and TRBJ2-3, is DTGVSQNPRHKITKRGQNVTFRCDPISEHNRLYWYRQTLGQGPEFLTYFQNEAQLEKSRLLSDRFSAERPKGSFSTLEIQRTEQGDSAMYLCASSPPRQGPITDTQYFGPGTRLTVL.

The CDR3 loop is CASTLSSGEQFF. CDR3 DNA: TGTGCCAGCACCCTTAGCTCCGGTGAGCAGTTCTTC. This chain uses TRBV7-9 with TRBJ2-1; D gene unclear. Trimming stripped 7 bases from V and 9 bases from J, with 13 bases between. Germline CDR1 and CDR2: SEHNR and FQNEAQ (reference sequence). This CDR3 comprises 12 residues.

This chain links TRBV11-2 with TRBJ2-1, with 13 bases that match TRBD2. The V gene's germline CDR1 is SGHAT and CDR2 FQNNGV. This CDR3 has 15 amino acids. V was clipped by 5 bases and J by 8 bases; unmatched bases: 6. DNA of the CDR3: TGTGCCAGCAGCCCGGGACTAGCGGGGACATATGAGCAGTTCTTC. Translated, it gives CASSPGLAGTYEQFF.

In its sample, this clone was seen once. The V gene is TRBV28, the J gene TRBJ1-6, with 7 bases aligning to TRBD1. The V gene end was trimmed by 3 bases and the J gene end by 8 bases; junction bases not matched to a gene: 10. The CDR3 loop spans 16 amino acids. The germline V gene has CDR1 MDHEN and CDR2 SYDVKM. The chain's CDR3 is CASSFRRDRPYSPLHF. The CDR3 region has the DNA TGTGCCAGCAGTTTCCGAAGGGACAGACCATATTCACCCCTCCACTTT.

The chain joins TRBV18 to TRBJ2-7; 14 nucleotides agree with TRBD2. With 6 bases clipped from V and 7 bases from J, the junction kept 11 bases outside the gene matches. Germline values: CDR1 KGHSH, CDR2 LQKENI. The CDR3 runs to 16 residues. CDR3 nucleotides: TGTGCCAGCTCGCCAGGACTAGCGGGGGGTTTTTCTGAGCAGTACTTC. Translated, it gives CASSPGLAGGFSEQYF.

The chain has TRBV2 and TRBJ1-2; 8 bases map to TRBD1. After removal of 3 bases from V and 7 bases from J, the junction contained 10 bases not matched to a gene. The germline V gene encodes CDR1 SNHLY and CDR2 FYNNEI. This CDR3 contains 15 residues. The CDR3 loop is CASSDIRTGQSGYTF. CDR3 sequence (DNA): TGTGCCAGCAGTGACATTAGGACAGGGCAAAGTGGCTACACCTTC. The whole variable domain, remainder taken from reference TRBV2 and TRBJ1-2, is EPEVTQTPSHQVTQMGQEVILRCVPISNHLYFYWYRQILGQKVEFLVSFYNNEISEKSEIFDDQFSVERPDGSNFTLKIRSTKLEDSAMYFCASSDIRTGQSGYTFGSGTRLTVV.

The rearrangement links TRBV19 to TRBJ1-1; possible D gene TRBD1, 5 bases. CDR3 length: 15 amino acids. Germline-derived CDR1 and CDR2 are LNHDA and SQIVND (reference sequence). Deletions cut 3 bases from V and 4 bases from J, with 15 bases between. The CDR3 loop reads CASSIGDYAGTEAFF. In DNA form, the CDR3 reads TGTGCCAGTAGTATCGGGGACTATGCTGGCACTGAAGCTTTCTTT.

This rearrangement joins TRBV6-5 to TRBJ1-6; D unresolved. Germline lookup yields CDR1 MNHEY and CDR2 SVGAGI. Trimming left V 6 bases short and J 5 bases short, with 8 bases between. This CDR3 has 13 residues. The CDR3 spells CASRVQDNSPLHF. CDR3 in DNA: TGTGCCAGCAGGGTACAAGATAATTCACCCCTCCACTTT.

In its sample, this clone was seen once. The CDR3, as DNA: TGTGCCCGTTACAGAGAAGAGGAGCAGTTCTTC. It is translated as CARYREEEQFF. The rearrangement uses TRBV11-3 and TRBJ2-1, with unresolved D. This CDR3 has 11 amino acids. V dropped 11 bases and J dropped 10 bases, with 15 bases sitting between them. Germline V gene data show CDR1 as SGHNT and CDR2 as YENEEA.

V and J are TRBV30 and TRBJ2-1, with 13 bases identical to TRBD2. Germline CDR1 GTSNPN, CDR2 SVGIG (reference sequence). V shed 8 bases and J 7 bases; nucleotides not matched to a gene: 2. This CDR3 is 12 amino acids long. The CDR3 region is CARTSGGNEQFF. The CDR3 region has the DNA TGTGCCCGGACTAGCGGGGGAAATGAGCAGTTCTTC.

The chain combines TRBV6-1 with TRBJ2-7, with D perhaps TRBD1 (6 bases). Germline CDR1 reads MNHNS; CDR2 reads SASEGT. Trimming removed 3 bases from V and 4 bases from J, with 13 bases in between. CDR3 length: 14 residues. CDR3 coding DNA: TGTGCCAGCAGTGATACAGGGAAGGGGTACGAGCAGTACTTC. This sequence encodes CASSDTGKGYEQYF.

The chain employs TRBV7-9 and TRBJ2-1; 7 bases map to TRBD2. The CDR3 length is 14 residues. Germline V gene sequence: CDR1 SEHNR, CDR2 FQNEAQ (reference sequence). The J segment lost 7 bases and the V segment lost 0 bases, leaving 3 bases of the junction unmatched. As DNA, the CDR3 is TGTGCCAGCAGCTTAGCGGGGGGAGGGAATGAGCAGTTCTTC. Encoded protein: CASSLAGGGNEQFF.

The CDR3 nucleotides are TGTGCCAGTAGTAGAAGGTCAGGGACGGAGGGGAACACTGAAGCTTTCTTT. Protein product: CASSRRSGTEGNTEAFF. The genes are TRBV19 and TRBJ1-1; maybe TRBD1 (5 bases). Germline CDR1 and CDR2: LNHDA and SQIVND (reference sequence). V was cut by 4 bases and J by 1 base, with 19 bases left in between. The CDR3 runs 17 residues.

The gene calls are TRBV18 and TRBJ1-4, with a tentative D call TRBD1 (6 bases). CDR1 is KGHSH and CDR2 is LQKENI in the germline V gene. This CDR3 comprises 13 residues. V lost 2 bases, J lost 9 bases, and 10 bases lay in between. The DNA for the CDR3 is TGTGCCAGCTCACCAGCGGACAGTAAAAAACTGTTTTTT. It codes for CASSPADSKKLFF.

The chain links TRBV19 to TRBJ2-3; 13 bases agree with TRBD2. Unmatched junction bases numbered 9, after V lost 6 bases and J lost 0 bases. Germline CDR1 is LNHDA and CDR2 is SQIVND (reference sequence). The CDR3 has 18 amino acids. CDR3 in DNA: TGTGCCAGTAGCCCCAGGACTAGCGGGGGACCAAGCACAGATACGCAGTATTTT. It is translated as CASSPRTSGGPSTDTQYF. The complete variable domain, with remaining parts taken from reference TRBV19 and TRBJ2-3, reads DGGITQSPKYLFRKEGQNVTLSCEQNLNHDAMYWYRQDPGQGLRLIYYSQIVNDFQKGDIAEGYSVSREKKESFPLTVTSAQKNPTAFYLCASSPRTSGGPSTDTQYFGPGTRLTVL.

The rearrangement joins TRBV5-3 to TRBJ1-6; D call uncertain. TRBV5-3 is an ORF, with its function uncertain. CDR3 length: 14 amino acids. Trimming took 3 bases from V and 7 from J, leaving 11 bases between them. CDR3 sequence (DNA): TGTGCCAGAAGCTCTAGAGGCGGAAATTCACCCCTCCACTTT. Amino acid sequence: CARSSRGGNSPLHF.

The chain couples TRBV29-1 to TRBJ2-3; 15 bases line up with TRBD2. Per the germline V gene, CDR1 is SQVTM and CDR2 is ANQGSEA. The junction had 5 bases not matched to a gene; V was cut back by 6 bases and J by 4 bases. This CDR3 contains 15 residues. The CDR3 DNA reads as TGCAGCGTCGGACTAGCGGGAGGGCAGGCAGATACGCAGTATTTT. Translating it yields CSVGLAGGQADTQYF.

This chain joins TRBV5-1 and TRBJ2-5, with 13 bases aligning to TRBD2. V shed 0 bases and J 7 bases; nucleotides not matched to a gene: 6. This CDR3 comprises 16 residues. The germline V gene has CDR1 SGHRS and CDR2 YFSETQ. The DNA for the CDR3 is TGCGCCAGCAGCTTGGCAGGACTAGCGGGAGAGGCGACCCAGTACTTC. Translated, it gives CASSLAGLAGEATQYF.

The genes are TRBV28 and TRBJ1-5, with D perhaps TRBD1 (6 bases). Germline V lookup: CDR1 MDHEN, CDR2 SYDVKM. The ends were cut back, 8 bases at V and 6 bases at J, with 14 bases in the middle. The CDR3 is made up of 13 amino acids. The DNA of the CDR3 is TGTGCCAGCCTGGGACAAACGCGTCAGCCCCAGCATTTT. Protein product: CASLGQTRQPQHF.

This chain connects TRBV29-1 to TRBJ2-3; 11 bases map to TRBD2. The germline V gene encodes CDR1 SQVTM and CDR2 ANQGSEA. Unmatched junction bases numbered 11, after V lost 1 base and J lost 2 bases. CDR3 length: 18 amino acids. CDR3 in DNA: TGCAGCGTTGAAGGCACGTTTCCGGGACTAGCGGTCACAGATACGCAGTATTTT. It specifies CSVEGTFPGLAVTDTQYF.

The genes are TRBV9 and TRBJ2-3; tentative D call: TRBD2 (6 bases). Trimming stripped 2 bases from V and 8 bases from J, with 15 bases between. CDR1 SGDLS and CDR2 YYNGEE come from the germline V gene. The CDR3 is 14 amino acids. The CDR3 DNA reads TGTGCCAGCAGCGTGGTCGGGGAGGTCGGTACGCAGTATTTT. Translation: CASSVVGEVGTQYF.

This clone showed up just once. The J gene is TRBJ2-1, the V gene TRBV5-8; D is perhaps TRBD1 (5 bases). The length of the CDR3 is 17 residues. Per germline, CDR1 SGHTS and CDR2 YDEGEE. The germline V and J ends were trimmed by 0 bases and 0 bases, with 13 bases remaining between them. The CDR3 here is CASSLVRQQSSYNEQFF. The DNA for the CDR3 is TGTGCCAGCAGCTTGGTCAGACAGCAAAGCTCCTACAATGAGCAGTTCTTC.

V and J are TRBV20-1 and TRBJ2-3; TRBD2 is a possible D gene (5 bases). Between the trimmed V and J ends, which lost 3 bases and 2 bases, there was a span of 12 bases. The CDR3 is 14 residues long. Germline assignment: CDR1 DFQATT and CDR2 SNEGSKA (reference sequence). CDR3 sequence: CSASVGGHTDTQYF. CDR3 nucleotide sequence: TGCAGTGCTAGTGTTGGCGGGCACACAGATACGCAGTATTTT.

The genes are TRBV4-1 and TRBJ2-1, with D perhaps TRBD2 (5 bases). The CDR3 sequence is 16 residues long. Germline-derived CDR1 and CDR2 are MGHRA and YSYEKL. V lost 6 bases and J 7 bases, leaving 22 bases between the germline ends. The CDR3 DNA follows: TGCGCCAGCAGTCGAACCTTCGGAGGTCTGGGGAATGAGCAGTTCTTC. Amino acids: CASSRTFGGLGNEQFF.

The CDR3 reads CASSLGTGTEAFF. In DNA, the CDR3 is TGTGCCAGCAGCTTAGGGACAGGGACTGAAGCTTTCTTT. This sequence joins TRBV5-5 and TRBJ1-1, with 9 bases identical to TRBD1. Germline CDR1 reads SGHKS; CDR2 reads YYEKEE (reference sequence). This CDR3 comprises 13 residues. Losses at the gene ends were 2 bases for V and 5 bases for J; bases not matched to a gene: 1.